Following are 32 T cell receptor beta chains from one sample sequenced in a study of T cell changes during pregnancy in multiple sclerosis. Measured with immunoSEQ multiplex PCR; TCRdb has only the in-frame clones, and not every one. The table has 55,000 to 70,000 clones, 89% seen once; the top ten hold approximately 1.7%. Material: peripheral blood, obtained after pregnancy. All receptors derive from a female donor with multiple sclerosis, enrolled in a pregnancy study.

This clone appeared a single time. The gene calls are TRBV7-9 and TRBJ1-2; D not certain. The CDR3 is made up of 14 amino acids. Between the trimmed V and J ends, which lost 1 base and 6 bases, there was a span of 12 bases. CDR1 SEHNR and CDR2 FQNEAQ come from the germline V gene (reference sequence). The CDR3 sequence: CASSLGTAGDGYTF. The CDR3 nucleotides read TGTGCCAGCAGCTTAGGAACAGCCGGGGATGGCTACACCTTC.

The chain carries TRBV9 and TRBJ2-5, with D possibly being TRBD2 (7 bases). V was shortened by 0 bases and J by 5 bases, with 11 bases between the two germline ends. This CDR3 has 14 amino acids. Germline V gene data show CDR1 as SGDLS and CDR2 as YYNGEE. The CDR3 loop is CASSVEGGAETQYF. Written as DNA, the CDR3 is TGTGCCAGCAGCGTAGAAGGGGGGGCGGAGACCCAGTACTTC.

This chain connects TRBV9 to TRBJ2-7; a possible D gene is TRBD1 (5 bases). The CDR3 covers 14 residues. Germline assignment: CDR1 SGDLS and CDR2 YYNGEE. Trimming pared 0 bases from V and 2 bases from J, leaving 9 bases between. The CDR3 DNA reads as TGTGCCAGCAGCGTAGACCCAGGGACCTACGAGCAGTACTTC. Protein sequence: CASSVDPGTYEQYF.

The V and J genes are TRBV30 and TRBJ2-2, with TRBD1 matching over 7 bases. Germline assignment: CDR1 GTSNPN and CDR2 SVGIG (reference sequence). The CDR3 is made up of 15 amino acids. With V trimmed by 6 bases and J by 9 bases, 16 bases remained unmatched. CDR3 protein: CACPQGGSDFRELFF. In DNA, the CDR3 is TGTGCCTGTCCCCAAGGGGGCTCGGACTTCCGGGAGCTGTTTTTT.

In DNA, the CDR3 is TGTGCCTGGAGGGCCTTCGGACAGGCAACCTTC. Its translation is CAWRAFGQATF. This rearrangement joins TRBV30 to TRBJ1-2; the match to TRBD1 covers 7 bases. V shed 3 bases and J 14 bases; nucleotides not matched to a gene: 9. The germline V gene encodes CDR1 GTSNPN and CDR2 SVGIG (reference sequence). The CDR3 spans 11 residues.

The chain links TRBV15 to TRBJ2-4; TRBD2 is a possible D gene (5 bases). V lost 0 bases to trimming and J lost 0 bases, with 15 bases between them. There are 18 residues in the CDR3. Germline CDR1 reads LNHNV; CDR2 reads YYDKDF (reference sequence). CDR3 coding DNA: TGTGCCACCAGCAGAGATCGTTGGGGAGACCTAGCCAAAAACATTCAGTACTTC. Translated: CATSRDRWGDLAKNIQYF.

The V call is TRBV4-2, the J call TRBJ1-2; TRBD1 is a possible D gene (6 bases). The CDR3 has 16 amino acids. Trimming pared 2 bases from V and 3 bases from J, leaving 16 bases between. CDR1 is LGHNA, CDR2 YNFKEQ, per germline. The CDR3 sequence is CASSQYPRDTDYGYTF. CDR3 nucleotide sequence: TGTGCCAGCAGCCAATACCCCCGGGACACTGACTATGGCTACACCTTC.

To note about this clone: The same CDR3 arises from other DNA sequences in this sample as well. The chain joins TRBV5-1 to TRBJ2-5; TRBD2 matches at 14 bases. V shed 4 bases and J 4 bases; nucleotides not matched to a gene: 3. Germline V CDR1 and CDR2: SGHRS, YFSETQ. The CDR3 has 15 residues. CDR3 nucleotides: TGCGCCAGCAGCCCCGGACTAGCGGGGGGAGAGACCCAGTACTTC. Protein: CASSPGLAGGETQYF.

The chain combines TRBV6-1 with TRBJ2-3, with 11 positions matching TRBD1. V was pared by 5 bases and J by 4 bases, with 5 bases of the junction left unmatched. The CDR3 is 15 residues long. CDR1 is MNHNS, CDR2 SASEGT, per germline. CDR3 residues: CASSHRGQGADTQYF. In DNA form, the CDR3 reads TGTGCCAGCAGTCACCGGGGACAGGGGGCAGATACGCAGTATTTT.

The V and J genes are TRBV5-4 and TRBJ1-6, with D maybe TRBD1 (6 bases). Trimming took 0 bases from V and 2 from J, leaving 9 bases between them. CDR1 SGHNT and CDR2 YYREEE come from the germline V gene (reference sequence). The CDR3 runs to 16 residues. CDR3 nucleotides: TGTGCCAGCAGCTTGGTACCAGGGGCCTATAATTCACCCCTCCACTTT. Residues: CASSLVPGAYNSPLHF. Supplemented by reference TRBV5-4 and TRBJ1-6, the full variable domain reads ETGVTQSPTHLIKTRGQQVTLRCSSQSGHNTVSWYQQALGQGPQFIFQYYREEENGRGNFPPRFSGLQFPNYSSELNVNALELDDSALYLCASSLVPGAYNSPLHFGNGTRLTVT.

This chain joins TRBV19 and TRBJ1-3, with no clear D. V lost 0 bases and J lost 0, with 6 bases in between. This CDR3 has 15 residues. Germline V lookup: CDR1 LNHDA, CDR2 SQIVND (reference sequence). The CDR3: CASSIEGGSGNTIYF. As DNA, the CDR3 is TGTGCCAGTAGTATAGAAGGAGGCTCTGGAAACACCATATATTTT. The full variable domain, in which reference TRBV19 and TRBJ1-3 provide the parts outside the CDR3, is DGGITQSPKYLFRKEGQNVTLSCEQNLNHDAMYWYRQDPGQGLRLIYYSQIVNDFQKGDIAEGYSVSREKKESFPLTVTSAQKNPTAFYLCASSIEGGSGNTIYFGEGSWLTVV.

The V gene is TRBV19, the J gene TRBJ1-5, with D possibly being TRBD1 (6 bases). This CDR3 spans 15 amino acids. The V end was cut by 1 base, the J end by 4 bases, with 11 bases between. Germline V gene lookup returns CDR1 LNHDA and CDR2 SQIVND (reference sequence). This chain's CDR3 is CASSIVSQGNQPQHF. The CDR3 nucleotides read TGTGCCAGTAGTATAGTTTCACAGGGTAATCAGCCCCAGCATTTT. The complete variable domain, with remaining parts taken from reference TRBV19 and TRBJ1-5, reads DGGITQSPKYLFRKEGQNVTLSCEQNLNHDAMYWYRQDPGQGLRLIYYSQIVNDFQKGDIAEGYSVSREKKESFPLTVTSAQKNPTAFYLCASSIVSQGNQPQHFGDGTRLSIL.

The rearrangement uses TRBV7-8 and TRBJ2-2; D is ambiguous. Per germline, CDR1 SGHVS and CDR2 FQNEAQ. The CDR3 contains 15 residues. Trimming removed 3 bases at V and 6 bases at J, with 14 bases between. CDR3 in amino acids: CASSFFRINSGELFF. CDR3 nucleotide sequence: TGTGCCAGCAGCTTTTTCCGAATCAACTCCGGGGAGCTGTTTTTT. Together with reference TRBV7-8 and TRBJ2-2, the CDR3 gives the full variable domain: GAGVSQSPRYKVAKRGQDVALRCDPISGHVSLFWYQQALGQGPEFLTYFQNEAQLDKSGLPSDRFFAERPEGSVSTLKIQRTQQEDSAVYLCASSFFRINSGELFFGEGSRLTVL.

The chain combines TRBV4-3 with TRBJ2-7; TRBD2 matches 8 bases. The CDR3 totals 15 residues. V lost 2 bases and J lost 2; bases outside the gene matches: 5. Germline values: CDR1 LGHNA, CDR2 YSLEER. CDR3 bases: TGCGCCAGCAGCCAATTACTAGCGGACACCTACGAGCAGTACTTC. Amino acids: CASSQLLADTYEQYF.

The V and J genes are TRBV19 and TRBJ1-5; D possibly corresponds to TRBD1 (5 bases). The CDR3 runs to 17 residues. V was clipped by 3 bases and J by 4 bases, with 19 bases between them. Per germline, CDR1 LNHDA and CDR2 SQIVND (reference sequence). The CDR3 is CASSIVAGLFTNQPQHF. The DNA of the CDR3 is TGTGCCAGTAGTATCGTGGCAGGGTTATTTACGAATCAGCCCCAGCATTTT.

V and J are TRBV7-2 and TRBJ1-6; tentatively, D is TRBD1 (6 bases). CDR1 SGHTA and CDR2 FQGNSA come from the germline V gene. The CDR3 has 18 residues. V lost 3 bases and J lost 0, with 15 bases in between. CDR3 amino acids: CASSLTPPDSSYNSPLHF. The CDR3 DNA reads as TGTGCCAGCAGCTTGACCCCTCCGGACAGCTCCTATAATTCACCCCTCCACTTT.

V is TRBV30 and J is TRBJ2-7, with 7 bases that match TRBD1. From germline, CDR1 is GTSNPN and CDR2 SVGIG (reference sequence). There are 15 residues in the CDR3. Trimming cost V 0 bases and J 4 bases; bases outside gene matches: 9. CDR3 bases: TGTGCCTGGAGTGTACGGACAGGACTTTTATACGAGCAGTACTTC. It is translated as CAWSVRTGLLYEQYF.

The chain couples TRBV6-1 to TRBJ1-6, with 8 bases matching TRBD1. The trim removed 1 base at V and 7 bases at J, leaving 3 bases unmatched. Germline V lookup: CDR1 MNHNS, CDR2 SASEGT. The CDR3 is 15 amino acids. The CDR3 DNA is TGTGCCAGCAGTGAAGATACAGGGGGAAATTCACCCCTCCACTTT. Its protein is CASSEDTGGNSPLHF.

V and J are TRBV10-3 and TRBJ2-7, with D tentatively TRBD1 (6 bases). Trimming left V 6 bases short and J 4 bases short, with 19 bases between. Germline V gives CDR1 ENHRY, CDR2 SYGVKD. The CDR3 has 15 residues. In DNA, the CDR3 is TGTGCCATCAGGGGGGCAGACCAGTTTCGGTACGAGCAGTACTTC. It encodes CAIRGADQFRYEQYF.

Here the CDR3 DNA reads TGTGCCAGTAGCCAGCCAGGGGGCGCGACCGGGGAGCTGTTTTTT. Its translation is CASSQPGGATGELFF. This chain uses TRBV19 with TRBJ2-2; 8 bases agree with TRBD1. This CDR3 contains 15 residues. V shed 6 bases, J shed 5 bases, and the junction held 8 bases outside the gene matches. Germline V gives CDR1 LNHDA, CDR2 SQIVND (reference sequence).

The rearrangement uses TRBV4-1 and TRBJ2-1; 9 nucleotides agree with TRBD2. This CDR3 spans 16 amino acids. Trimming removed 2 bases from V and 9 bases from J; junction bases left unmatched: 11. CDR1 is MGHRA and CDR2 is YSYEKL in the germline V gene. For the CDR3, the DNA is TGCGCCAGCAGCCAATATTCCAGCGGGGGGATAATTGAGCAGTTCTTC. The encoded protein is CASSQYSSGGIIEQFF.

The DNA for the CDR3 is TGTGCCAGCAGCGTGGCCCACCGAGGCTATGGCTACACCTTC. As protein: CASSVAHRGYGYTF. This chain joins TRBV9 and TRBJ1-2, with unresolved D. CDR1 SGDLS and CDR2 YYNGEE come from the germline V gene. The CDR3 totals 14 residues. The V end lost 2 bases, the J end lost 4 bases, and 12 bases lay between the germline ends.

CDR3 sequence (DNA): TGTGCCAGCAGCTTATACTCGGGGGGCAATGAGCAGTTCTTC. Its translation is CASSLYSGGNEQFF. V usage is TRBV11-3 and J usage is TRBJ2-1; TRBD2 agrees at 7 bases. The ends lost 2 bases at V and 6 bases at J; junction bases unmatched: 4. CDR1 is SGHNT, CDR2 YENEEA, per germline. The CDR3 is 14 amino acids. The variable domain in full, completed from reference TRBV11-3 and TRBJ2-1, reads EAGVVQSPRYKIIEKKQPVAFWCNPISGHNTLYWYLQNLGQGPELLIRYENEEAVDDSQLPKDRFSAERLKGVDSTLKIQPAELGDSAVYLCASSLYSGGNEQFFGPGTRLTVL.

The V and J genes are TRBV7-3 and TRBJ2-7, with D perhaps TRBD2 (5 bases). The CDR3 sequence is 13 residues long. Per the germline V gene, CDR1 is SGHTA and CDR2 is FQGTGA. V lost 4 bases to trimming and J lost 9 bases, with 16 bases between them. CDR3 nucleotide sequence: TGTGCCAGCAGCTCAGGCCCTGCTGCGGGGCAGTACTTC. Protein sequence: CASSSGPAAGQYF.

The chain joins TRBV5-1 to TRBJ1-1; TRBD1 is a possible D gene (6 bases). CDR3 size: 15 residues. Trimming removed 2 bases from V and 1 base from J, with 12 bases in between. The germline gives CDR1 SGHRS, CDR2 YFSETQ. The CDR3 DNA reads as TGCGCCAGCAGCTTTTCAGGGGCCCAGAACACTGAAGCTTTCTTT. It is translated as CASSFSGAQNTEAFF.

The rearrangement uses TRBV14 and TRBJ1-1; D call uncertain. This CDR3 has 13 residues. Between the trimmed V and J ends, which lost 2 bases and 3 bases, there was a span of 7 bases. Germline CDR1 is SGHDN and CDR2 is FVKESK. As DNA, the CDR3 is TGTGCCAGCAGCCAAATCAGATACACTGAAGCTTTCTTT. It codes for CASSQIRYTEAFF. The whole variable domain, filled in from reference TRBV14 and TRBJ1-1, reads EAGVTQFPSHSVIEKGQTVTLRCDPISGHDNLYWYRRVMGKEIKFLLHFVKESKQDESGMPNNRFLAERTGGTYSTLKVQPAELEDSGVYFCASSQIRYTEAFFGQGTRLTVV.

The rearrangement links TRBV5-4 to TRBJ2-7; D ambiguous. With 3 bases removed from V and 3 bases from J, the gap between germline ends came to 10 bases. This CDR3 is built from 13 residues. Per the germline V gene, CDR1 is SGHNT and CDR2 is YYREEE (reference sequence). Here the CDR3 DNA reads TGTGCCAGCAGCTCGCAGGAATTCTACGAGCAGTACTTC. Its protein is CASSSQEFYEQYF.

The chain recombines TRBV6-4 with TRBJ2-3; 10 bases fit TRBD2. Germline values: CDR1 MRHNA, CDR2 SNTAGT. V shed 5 bases, J shed 4 bases, and the junction held 6 bases outside the gene matches. The CDR3 totals 15 residues. CDR3 loop: CASSPTSGVADTQYF. As DNA, the CDR3 is TGTGCCAGCAGTCCCACTAGCGGGGTTGCAGATACGCAGTATTTT.

The CDR3 is CSAGQGHSYEQYF. The CDR3 DNA follows: TGCAGCGCTGGACAGGGACACTCCTACGAGCAGTACTTC. The chain uses TRBV29-1 and TRBJ2-7; 8 bases map to TRBD1. V shed 7 bases and J 0 bases; nucleotides not matched to a gene: 5. The CDR3 covers 13 residues. Germline V lookup: CDR1 SQVTM, CDR2 ANQGSEA.

This chain links TRBV2 with TRBJ1-4, with TRBD1 matching 7 bases. Germline CDR1 and CDR2: SNHLY and FYNNEI. There are 15 residues in the CDR3. The V gene end was trimmed by 7 bases and the J gene end by 4 bases; junction bases not matched to a gene: 9. The CDR3 spells CASITYRDSNEKLFF. CDR3 in DNA: TGTGCCAGCATTACCTACCGGGACAGTAATGAAAAACTGTTTTTT.

The genes are TRBV5-6 and TRBJ2-5; D not certain. The V gene lost 2 bases and the J gene lost 1 base, with 9 bases spanning the gap. Per the germline V gene, CDR1 is SGHDT and CDR2 is YYEEEE. The CDR3 length is 14 residues. DNA of the CDR3: TGTGCCAGCAGCTTTCCGACGGGCCAAGAGACCCAGTACTTC. Residues: CASSFPTGQETQYF. Combining the CDR3 with reference TRBV5-6 and TRBJ2-5 gives the whole variable domain DAGVTQSPTHLIKTRGQQVTLRCSPKSGHDTVSWYQQALGQGPQFIFQYYEEEERQRGNFPDRFSGHQFPNYSSELNVNALLLGDSALYLCASSFPTGQETQYFGPGTRLLVL.

The chain is built from TRBV11-3 and TRBJ1-6, with D unclear. The CDR3 extends over 14 amino acids. Germline V gene data show CDR1 as SGHNT and CDR2 as YENEEA. Trimming left V 9 bases short and J 7 bases short, with 16 bases between. The CDR3 here is CASSYTAANSPLHF. The CDR3, as DNA: TGTGCCAGTTCTTACACAGCTGCGAATTCACCCCTCCACTTT. Full variable domain (outside the CDR3, taken from reference TRBV11-3 and TRBJ1-6): EAGVVQSPRYKIIEKKQPVAFWCNPISGHNTLYWYLQNLGQGPELLIRYENEEAVDDSQLPKDRFSAERLKGVDSTLKIQPAELGDSAVYLCASSYTAANSPLHFGNGTRLTVT.